Listed below are T cell receptor beta chains from one sample, sequenced in a study of T cells in Graves' hyperthyroidism and ophthalmopathy. TCRdb re-called the multiplex PCR reads through MiXCR, storing one row per CDR3 protein. This sample has roughly 500,000 distinct CDR3 sequences, with about 46% found just once. The sample was peripheral blood or thyroid tissue (not recorded which). Source of these receptors: an adult woman with Graves' disease, either hyperthyroidism or ophthalmopathy (not recorded which). Each CDR3 is given with its conserved first and last residue. D genes are given only for firm matches. Rows may omit the clone size; those that give it use once, few, many or a size class.

TRBV20-1	TRBJ2-6	TRBD1	.	CRAWDRANVLTF	TGCAGGGCCTGGGACAGGGCTAACGTCCTGACTTTC
TRBV5-1	TRBJ2-5	.	.	CASSTGPNQETQYF	TGCGCCAGCAGCACAGGGCCGAACCAAGAGACCCAGTACTTC
TRBV6-2/TRBV6-3	TRBJ1-1	TRBD1	.	CASKGTGVSTEAFF	TGTGCCAGCAAGGGGACAGGGGTGAGCACTGAAGCTTTCTTT
TRBV6-4	TRBJ2-3	.	few	CASSDEEGGTDTQYF	TGTGCCAGCAGTGACGAGGAAGGGGGCACAGATACGCAGTATTTT
TRBV19	TRBJ2-1	TRBD2	.	CASSLAGPCNEQFF	TGTGCCAGCTCTCTAGCGGGACCTTGCAATGAGCAGTTCTTC
TRBV7-6	TRBJ1-5	.	few	CASSLGKRQPQHF	TGTGCCAGCAGCTTAGGCAAGCGGCAGCCCCAGCATTTT
TRBV2	TRBJ2-5	.	many	CASGAETQYF	TGTGCCAGCGGCGCGGAGACCCAGTACTTC
TRBV7-2	TRBJ1-3	TRBD1	few	CASSLRGQVGNTIYF	TGTGCCAGCAGCTTACGGGGACAGGTTGGAAACACCATATATTTT
TRBV20-1	TRBJ2-7	.	.	CSAADSSYEQYF	TGCAGTGCTGCGGATAGCTCCTACGAGCAGTACTTC
TRBV10-3	TRBJ1-1	TRBD1	.	CAISERQGLGTEAFF	TGTGCCATCAGTGAAAGACAGGGGTTGGGAACTGAAGCTTTCTTT
TRBV10-3	TRBJ2-7	TRBD1	.	CAISARDGGQGTYEQYF	TGTGCCATCAGTGCTAGAGATGGGGGACAGGGGACCTACGAGCAGTACTTC
TRBV19	TRBJ1-5	TRBD1	.	CASSARLRGLGQPQHF	TGTGCCAGCTCTGCGAGGTTAAGGGGGCTTGGACAGCCCCAGCATTTT
TRBV19	TRBJ1-6	TRBD1	.	CATSGTAYNSPLHF	TGTGCCACTTCCGGGACAGCGTATAATTCACCCCTCCACTTT
TRBV4-1	TRBJ1-6	.	.	CASSKREEALHF	TGCGCCAGCAGCAAACGAGAGGAGGCCCTCCACTTT
TRBV29-1	TRBJ1-4	TRBD1	.	CSVERGRDEKLFF	TGCAGCGTTGAGAGGGGGCGGGATGAAAAACTGTTTTTT